Sequencing of this T cell receptor beta chain was carried out in a study of a mutant IDH1 vaccine in newly diagnosed glioma. Turning to the study itself: Patients under treatment included about 60% males and about 40% females and had a mean age of around 43 years. Patients previously underwent radiotherapy, temozolomide, or both, and most underwent both.

Time point: baseline, week 1 (first vaccination visit). The treatment was: pre-vaccination baseline after standard-of-care therapy. TCRdb's table, derived via immunoSEQ multiplex PCR, lists solely in-frame clones and lacks some. Among roughly 70,000 clones listed, 80% to 90% were seen once. Germline V gene data show CDR1 as DFQATT and CDR2 as SNEGSKA (reference sequence). CDR3 size: 10 residues. V was trimmed by 0 bases and J by 10 bases, leaving 6 bases between them. The specimen comprised peripheral blood mononuclear cells (PBMCs), sampled from a glioma patient treated with radiotherapy, temozolomide or both. The origin of this receptor is a woman aged 18 to 35 with glioma. Some clones in this sample may be carry-over from other donors' samples. The rearrangement links TRBV20-1 to TRBJ2-5, with D hard to call. The CDR3 spells CSAREIFQYF. In nucleotides, the CDR3 is TGCAGTGCTAGAGAGATCTTCCAGTACTTC.